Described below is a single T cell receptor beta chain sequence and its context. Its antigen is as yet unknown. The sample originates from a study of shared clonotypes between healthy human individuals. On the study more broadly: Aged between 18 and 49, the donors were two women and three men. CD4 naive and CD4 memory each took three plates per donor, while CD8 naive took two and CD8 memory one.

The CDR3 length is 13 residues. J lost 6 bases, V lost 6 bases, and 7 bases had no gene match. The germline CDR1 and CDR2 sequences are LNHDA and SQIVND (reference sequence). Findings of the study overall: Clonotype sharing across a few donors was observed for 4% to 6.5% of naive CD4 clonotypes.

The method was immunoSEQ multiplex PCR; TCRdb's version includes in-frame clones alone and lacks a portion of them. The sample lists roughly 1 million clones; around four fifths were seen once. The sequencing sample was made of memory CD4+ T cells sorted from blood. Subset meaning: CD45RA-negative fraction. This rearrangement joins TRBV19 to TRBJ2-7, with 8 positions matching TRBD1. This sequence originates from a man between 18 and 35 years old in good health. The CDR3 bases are TGTGCCAGTAGGACAGGGGAGTCCCGCGAGCAGTACTTC. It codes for CASRTGESREQYF.